One sample yielded the 11 T cell receptor beta chains listed below, sequenced in a study of beta chain features in type 1 diabetes. The investigators reverse transcribed all of the isolated RNA, so they sequenced expressed TCRB transcripts. Profiling relied on immunoSEQ multiplex PCR, and the TCRdb table lists in-frame clones only, not all of them. The top ten clones hold more than 0.015% of a sample with roughly 310,000 clones, approximately 9.9% of them seen once. Sequenced input: naive CD4+ T cells from blood. The receptors were gathered from a woman younger than 45 in good health.

V and J are TRBV4-3 and TRBJ2-4; a weak D match, TRBD1 (5 bases). The CDR3 runs 19 residues. V was clipped by 1 base and J by 0 bases, with 19 bases between them. The germline V gene has CDR1 LGHNA and CDR2 YSLEER. This CDR3 is CASSQGWGGREGAKNIQYF. DNA of the CDR3: TGCGCCAGCAGCCAAGGGTGGGGCGGCAGGGAAGGAGCCAAAAACATTCAGTACTTC.

This clone appeared a few times. V and J are TRBV10-3 and TRBJ1-2; D might be TRBD1 (6 bases). The germline V gene has CDR1 ENHRY and CDR2 SYGVKD. The CDR3 consists of 16 residues. V lost 6 bases, J lost 3 bases, and 20 bases lay in between. CDR3 sequence (DNA): TGTGCCATCAGCACAACTGGCCCAGGGGTTCACTATGGCTACACCTTC. It is translated as CAISTTGPGVHYGYTF.

V gene TRBV6-6 combines with J gene TRBJ2-7; 7 bases line up with TRBD1. The CDR3 is 15 amino acids. With V trimmed by 0 bases and J by 5 bases, 7 bases remained unmatched. Germline loops: CDR1 MNHNY, CDR2 SVGAGI (reference sequence). The CDR3 loop reads CASSYSTGSVHEQYF. The CDR3 DNA is TGTGCCAGCAGTTACTCGACAGGGAGCGTCCACGAGCAGTACTTC.

V is TRBV4-3 and J is TRBJ2-3; 8 nucleotides match TRBD2. V shed 5 bases, J shed 5 bases, and the junction held 9 bases outside the gene matches. CDR1 LGHNA and CDR2 YSLEER come from the germline V gene. This CDR3 comprises 15 residues. The CDR3 here is CASSLMTSVLDTQYF. The DNA for the CDR3 is TGCGCCAGCAGCTTAATGACTAGCGTTTTAGATACGCAGTATTTT.

V is TRBV5-4 and J is TRBJ1-2, with 8 bases that match TRBD1. This CDR3 has 15 residues. CDR1 is SGHNT and CDR2 is YYREEE in the germline V gene (reference sequence). The V segment lost 0 bases and the J segment 4 bases; nucleotides outside the gene matches: 5. For the CDR3, the DNA is TGTGCCAGCAGCTTGGTAGGACAGGGAGCCTATGGCTACACCTTC. Translation: CASSLVGQGAYGYTF.

In its sample, this clone was seen a few times. The CDR3 loop is CASSPDTYTGELFF. CDR3 nucleotides: TGCGCCAGCAGCCCGGACACCTACACCGGGGAGCTGTTTTTT. The chain couples TRBV5-1 to TRBJ2-2, with D tentatively TRBD1 (5 bases). The CDR3 consists of 14 residues. The ends were cut back, 4 bases at V and 3 bases at J, with 10 bases in the middle. Germline CDR1 is SGHRS and CDR2 is YFSETQ.

The table lists this clone with a few counts. This chain joins TRBV11-2 and TRBJ1-2; the D gene is possibly TRBD1 (6 bases). Germline loops: CDR1 SGHAT, CDR2 FQNNGV. CDR3 length equals 15 residues. V was shortened by 1 base and J by 4 bases, with 13 bases between the two germline ends. The CDR3 sequence: CASSLGAQGIYGYTF. CDR3 coding DNA: TGTGCCAGCAGCTTAGGTGCACAGGGTATCTATGGCTACACCTTC. Complete variable domain (other parts from reference TRBV11-2 and TRBJ1-2): EAGVAQSPRYKIIEKRQSVAFWCNPISGHATLYWYQQILGQGPKLLIQFQNNGVVDDSQLPKDRFSAERLKGVDSTLKIQPAKLEDSAVYLCASSLGAQGIYGYTFGSGTRLTVV.

J is TRBJ2-7 and V is TRBV7-2; possibly TRBD2 for D (6 bases). Germline V lookup: CDR1 SGHTA, CDR2 FQGNSA. The V end was cut by 1 base, the J end by 0 bases, with 7 bases between. The CDR3 loop spans 14 amino acids. CDR3 residues: CASSLGGDSYEQYF. The CDR3 nucleotides read TGTGCCAGCAGCTTAGGCGGGGACTCCTACGAGCAGTACTTC.

The J gene is TRBJ2-1, the V gene TRBV7-2, with TRBD2 identical over 8 bases. Germline V gives CDR1 SGHTA, CDR2 FQGNSA. J gave up 0 bases and V 0 bases, and 4 bases lay outside the gene matches. CDR3 size: 17 residues. CDR3 sequence: CASSLAYGTSSYNEQFF. In DNA, the CDR3 is TGTGCCAGCAGCTTAGCGTACGGGACTAGCTCCTACAATGAGCAGTTCTTC. The complete variable domain, with remaining parts taken from reference TRBV7-2 and TRBJ2-1, reads GAGVSQSPSNKVTEKGKDVELRCDPISGHTALYWYRQSLGQGLEFLIYFQGNSAPDKSGLPSDRFSAERTGGSVSTLTIQRTQQEDSAVYLCASSLAYGTSSYNEQFFGPGTRLTVL.

This clone was observed a handful of times. The chain recombines TRBV29-1 with TRBJ1-1; 7 bases fit TRBD1. The ends lost 3 bases at V and 2 bases at J; junction bases unmatched: 12. Germline CDR1 and CDR2: SQVTM and ANQGSEA. This CDR3 contains 16 residues. CDR3 loop: CSVDGLTGTTNTEAFF. The CDR3 DNA reads as TGCAGCGTTGACGGGTTGACAGGGACCACAAACACTGAAGCTTTCTTT.

The chain employs TRBV2 and TRBJ1-5, with TRBD1 matching over 8 bases. CDR1 and CDR2 from the germline V gene are SNHLY and FYNNEI. J gave up 1 base and V 4 bases, and 3 bases lay outside the gene matches. The CDR3 contains 15 residues. CDR3 nucleotide sequence: TGTGCCAGCAGTGGACAGGGGTCGAGCAATCAGCCCCAGCATTTT. Translating gives CASSGQGSSNQPQHF.